One sample yielded the 8 T cell receptor beta chains listed below, sequenced in a study of immune heterogeneity within non-small cell lung tumors. Template came from bulk tumor genomic DNA, at approximately 600 ng per sample. Surgery yielded several widely spaced biopsies per primary tumor. Patients with untreated, newly diagnosed non-small cell lung cancer underwent curative surgery. For the TCR beta CDR3, multiplex PCR with 32 V and 13 J primers performed the amplification. TCRdb called the multiplex PCR reads again in MiXCR, with one record for every CDR3 protein. The sample records 2,500 to 3,500 distinct CDR3 sequences, approximately 46% being singletons. Sequencing was carried out using lung tumor tissue. These receptors all stem from a man aged 55 to 70 with non-small cell lung cancer.

This clonotype is labeled as medium-sized. This chain connects TRBV28 to TRBJ1-3; no firm D call. V dropped 5 bases and J dropped 9 bases, with 11 bases sitting between them. The CDR3 is 12 amino acids. Germline CDR1 reads MDHEN; CDR2 reads SYDVKM. CDR3 region: CASSRLSATIYF. CDR3 coding DNA: TGTGCCAGCAGTCGCCTTTCAGCCACCATATATTTT.

This clonotype has a count of ten or more. The chain recombines TRBV7-9 with TRBJ1-3; D unclear. V gave up 3 bases and J gave up 6 bases, with 6 bases separating them. The CDR3 contains 12 residues. CDR1 is SEHNR, CDR2 FQNEAQ, per germline (reference sequence). For the CDR3, the DNA is TGTGCCAGCAGCTTGGGGTCAAACACCATATATTTT. Residues: CASSLGSNTIYF.

The gene calls are TRBV28 and TRBJ2-1; 12 bases line up with TRBD2. The CDR3 covers 16 residues. V was clipped by 4 bases and J by 7 bases; unmatched bases: 8. The germline V gene encodes CDR1 MDHEN and CDR2 SYDVKM. CDR3 sequence: CASSSPSGRAGNEQFF. The CDR3 DNA reads TGTGCCAGCAGTTCCCCTAGCGGGAGGGCCGGGAATGAGCAGTTCTTC.

By share of the sample, this clonotype is medium-sized. This chain joins TRBV5-6 and TRBJ1-1; D is undetermined. The CDR3 is made up of 13 amino acids. Trimming removed 1 base from V and 5 bases from J, with 9 bases in between. Germline V gene sequence: CDR1 SGHDT, CDR2 YYEEEE. The chain's CDR3 is CASSLPRVTEAFF. For the CDR3, the DNA is TGTGCCAGCAGCTTGCCCCGAGTTACTGAAGCTTTCTTT.

Judged by abundance, this clonotype is medium-sized. This rearrangement joins TRBV11-3 to TRBJ1-1; tentative D call: TRBD1 (5 bases). The CDR3 has 12 amino acids. Deletions cut 5 bases from V and 5 bases from J, with 9 bases between. Germline V gene lookup returns CDR1 SGHNT and CDR2 YENEEA. Written as DNA, the CDR3 is TGTGCCAGCAGCAGCAGGGTGACTGAAGCTTTCTTT. Translated, it gives CASSSRVTEAFF.

Comments on this clonotype: This may stem from a read error, because a much larger clone lies one nucleotide away. The chain links TRBV5-1 to TRBJ2-3; D gene unclear. CDR3 size: 12 residues. The germline gives CDR1 SGHRS, CDR2 YFSETQ. CDR3 sequence reads: CASSLVADMQYF. The CDR3 region has the DNA TGCGCCAGCAGCTTGGTGGCAGATATGCAGTATTTT.

This chain uses TRBV7-9 with TRBJ1-2, with 8 positions matching TRBD1. The CDR3 spans 14 residues. J gave up 4 bases and V 2 bases, and 3 bases lay outside the gene matches. Per the germline V gene, CDR1 is SEHNR and CDR2 is FQNEAQ (reference sequence). The CDR3 here is CASSLQGAVYGYTF. For the CDR3, the DNA is TGTGCCAGCAGCTTACAGGGGGCGGTCTATGGCTACACCTTC.

This clonotype came up a few times. Given a much more abundant clone one base away, this may be a read error. This chain connects TRBV19 to TRBJ2-1, with a tentative D call TRBD1 (6 bases). In germline, CDR1 is LNHDA, CDR2 SQIVND (reference sequence). The CDR3 is 16 residues long. In DNA, the CDR3 is TGTGCCAGTAGCCCGTCTAGGGGGAGCTCCTACAATGAGCAGCTCTTC. Translating gives CASSPSRGSSYNEQLF.